This TCR beta chain was recovered during a study of T and B cells in COVID-19 patients. Across the study: Blood was sampled from COVID-19 patients who were either actively infected or recovered. Recovered patients mostly had mild to moderate COVID-19 managed as outpatients. Study-level results: Patients with COVID-19 reportedly showed strongly skewed T cell receptor beta variable and joining gene usage.

This CDR3 spans 14 amino acids. Germline CDR1 reads MNHEY; CDR2 reads SMNVEV (reference sequence). V gave up 4 bases and J gave up 5 bases, with 13 bases separating them. Multiplex PCR with BIOMED2 TRB-A/B primer pools amplified TRB rearrangements. Via MiXCR, TCRdb re-called the multiplex PCR reads, giving one row per CDR3 protein. The sample contains nearly 15,000 distinct CDR3 sequences, about 30% of which appear only once. This clonotype is labeled as medium-sized. Its antigen remains unidentified. TRB was amplified from about 250-500 ng of blood genomic DNA. Sequenced material: blood. This clonotype was obtained from a human donor who had recovered from COVID-19. The chain uses TRBV27 and TRBJ2-3; D call uncertain. The CDR3 nucleotides read TGTGCCAGCAGTTCCCCGGGCCTGGGAGATACGCAGTATTTT. It encodes CASSSPGLGDTQYF.